The entry below gives a single T cell receptor (beta chain) sequence along with its context. The antigen is not known. Germline CDR1 and CDR2: MNHEY and SVGAGI. V dropped 5 bases and J dropped 4 bases, with 12 bases sitting between them. The CDR3 has 13 residues. This sample is drawn from a study of OX40 agonist ivuxolimab in advanced cancers. Findings and caveats of the study: At 0.1 to 3.0 mg/kg and by week 6, CD4+ and CD8+ T cells in the blood had expanded clonally. Clonal expansion in partial responders at 0.1-3.0 mg/kg ranked among the lowest.

Sequencing used immunoSEQ multiplex PCR; TCRdb keeps in-frame clones, though not all of them. The sample has approximately 68,000 clones; about 92% are singletons. Blood sampling was done at baseline, cycle 4 day 1, and cycle 7 day 1. The chain recombines TRBV6-5 with TRBJ2-7; perhaps TRBD1 as D (5 bases). Specimen: CD4+ or CD8+ T cells sorted from blood, collected in a trial of the OX40 agonist ivuxolimab. The TCR originated in an adult with an advanced solid tumor such as melanoma, head and neck, liver or kidney cancer. The CDR3 sequence is CASSAPGQYEQYF. The CDR3 DNA sequence: TGTGCCAGCAGTGCACCTGGACAATACGAGCAGTACTTC.